These 27 T cell receptor beta chains originate from one sample sequenced in a study of shared clonotypes between healthy human individuals. As defined, naive CD8 cells were CD45RO-negative and positively selected for CCR7, with terminally differentiated effector memory CD45RA+ cells excluded. Assay used: immunoSEQ multiplex PCR; TCRdb lists only in-frame clones, some missing. This table holds over 2,000,000 clones, roughly 93% found once. Source material: naive CD8+ T cells from PBMCs. The receptors shown here come from a man younger than 35 in good health. Some clones in this sample may be carry-over from other donors' samples.

The rearrangement joins TRBV21-1 to TRBJ2-3; whether TRBD2, the table's D call, matches the DNA was not checked. TRBV21-1 is noted as a pseudogene. The length of the CDR3 is 15 residues. CDR3 DNA sequence: TGTGCCAGCAGCAAAGGGGGAGGGAGCACAGATACGCAGTATTTT. Its protein product is CASSKGGGSTDTQYF.

This chain joins TRBV4-1 and TRBJ1-3; D call uncertain. Germline V CDR1 and CDR2: MGHRA, YSYEKL. Deletions cut 0 bases from V and 0 bases from J, with 9 bases between. The CDR3 runs to 16 residues. CDR3 protein: CASSQDQTVSGNTIYF. In DNA form, the CDR3 reads TGCGCCAGCAGCCAAGATCAAACAGTCTCTGGAAACACCATATATTTT.

This clone occurred a few times. The V gene is TRBV10-3, the J gene TRBJ1-1; 7 nucleotides agree with TRBD1. Trimming took 7 bases from V and 3 from J; bases not matched to a gene: 5. Germline CDR1 ENHRY, CDR2 SYGVKD. CDR3 size: 13 residues. CDR3 in DNA: TGTGCCATCAACACAGGGGCGGACACTGAAGCTTTCTTT. As protein: CAINTGADTEAFF.

This rearrangement joins TRBV5-1 to TRBJ2-3; 7 bases align to TRBD1. This CDR3 is 21 amino acids long. J was trimmed by 3 bases and V by 1 base; bases with no gene match: 23. Germline V lookup: CDR1 SGHRS, CDR2 YFSETQ. CDR3: CASSLNPPLLTGAGLTDTQYF. The CDR3 DNA reads TGCGCCAGCAGCTTGAACCCCCCCCTTTTAACAGGGGCAGGACTTACAGATACGCAGTATTTT.

The CDR3 here is CASSPAGTGAYEQYF. CDR3 nucleotide sequence: TGTGCCAGTAGCCCTGCCGGGACAGGAGCCTACGAGCAGTACTTC. The chain recombines TRBV19 with TRBJ2-7, with 8 bases that match TRBD1. This CDR3 comprises 15 residues. CDR1 is LNHDA, CDR2 SQIVND, per germline (reference sequence). V lost 6 bases, J lost 2 bases, and 9 bases stayed unmatched.

V is TRBV7-2 and J is TRBJ1-2, with a tentative D call TRBD1 (5 bases). The germline V gene encodes CDR1 SGHTA and CDR2 FQGNSA. Trimming removed 2 bases at V and 5 bases at J, with 18 bases between. The CDR3 is 16 amino acids. CDR3 nucleotide sequence: TGTGCCAGCAGCTTAAGGCCTGGACCGGGACTATATGGCTACACCTTC. Encoded protein: CASSLRPGPGLYGYTF.

This sequence joins TRBV27 and TRBJ1-1; tentative D call: TRBD1 (5 bases). With 1 base removed from V and 1 base from J, the gap between germline ends came to 7 bases. The CDR3 has 14 amino acids. The germline gives CDR1 MNHEY, CDR2 SMNVEV (reference sequence). The CDR3: CASSLWRGNTEAFF. DNA of the CDR3: TGTGCCAGCAGTTTATGGAGGGGGAACACTGAAGCTTTCTTT.

In DNA form, the CDR3 reads TGTGCCAGCAGCTTACGTTCGGGGTGGTCTTATGAGCAGTTCTTC. Translation: CASSLRSGWSYEQFF. The gene calls are TRBV7-3 and TRBJ2-1; TRBD2 is a possible D gene (5 bases). Trimming stripped 2 bases from V and 8 bases from J, with 16 bases between. In germline, CDR1 is SGHTA, CDR2 FQGTGA. The CDR3 runs 15 residues.

The gene calls are TRBV10-3 and TRBJ1-2, with a tentative D call TRBD1 (6 bases). This CDR3 is built from 15 residues. V shed 2 bases and J shed 3 bases, with 13 bases lying between them. Per the germline V gene, CDR1 is ENHRY and CDR2 is SYGVKD. CDR3 protein: CAISEGTGRDYGYTF. CDR3 coding DNA: TGTGCCATCAGTGAGGGAACAGGGCGTGACTATGGCTACACCTTC.

The chain couples TRBV23-1 to TRBJ2-7; a possible D gene is TRBD2 (5 bases). TRBV23-1 is filed as an ORF, its function uncertain. This CDR3 has 11 residues. The chain's CDR3 is CAGWTSYEQYF. The CDR3 DNA sequence: TGCGCGGGGTGGACTTCCTACGAGCAGTACTTC.

The V gene is TRBV6-5, the J gene TRBJ2-3, with TRBD1 matching over 7 bases. This CDR3 is built from 15 residues. Unmatched junction bases numbered 6, after V lost 5 bases and J lost 1 base. CDR1 and CDR2 from the germline V gene are MNHEY and SVGAGI. This CDR3 is CASSKPGQGTDTQYF. CDR3 in DNA: TGTGCCAGCAGTAAACCCGGACAGGGCACAGATACGCAGTATTTT.

In its sample, this clone was seen once. The chain carries TRBV6-1 and TRBJ1-2, with a weak D call TRBD1 (6 bases). Trimming cost V 1 base and J 8 bases, with 26 bases left between them. The CDR3 totals 18 residues. Germline loops: CDR1 MNHNS, CDR2 SASEGT. The CDR3 nucleotides read TGTGCCAGCAGTGAAGACGATCACAGGGTCGGGCTCGCTCGAGGCTACACCTTC. Amino acids: CASSEDDHRVGLARGYTF.

The V and J genes are TRBV4-3 and TRBJ2-7; D not certain. Germline V gives CDR1 LGHNA, CDR2 YSLEER. The CDR3 is made up of 14 amino acids. V was trimmed by 4 bases and J by 3 bases, leaving 13 bases between them. The DNA for the CDR3 is TGCGCCAGCAGCCCAAGTTTACAGTTCTACGAGCAGTACTTC. It codes for CASSPSLQFYEQYF.

The V gene is TRBV7-2, the J gene TRBJ2-7, with D possibly TRBD2 on 6 matching bases. Looked up from germline, CDR1 is SGHTA and CDR2 is FQGNSA. V lost 1 base to trimming and J lost 3 bases, with 16 bases between them. The CDR3 spans 16 residues. CDR3 nucleotide sequence: TGTGCCAGCAGCTTAGGTACGGGACTTGAGGGCTACGAGCAGTACTTC. It translates to CASSLGTGLEGYEQYF.

This clone appeared once. The rearrangement joins TRBV13 to TRBJ1-1; 8 bases are a match to TRBD1. V dropped 5 bases and J dropped 10; count of bases not matched to a gene: 12. This CDR3 comprises 14 residues. Per the germline V gene, CDR1 is PRHDT and CDR2 is FYEKMQ (reference sequence). CDR3 sequence (DNA): TGTGCCAGCAGCCTAAGGACAGGGCCGCTTATAGCTTTCTTT. Its protein product is CASSLRTGPLIAFF. Together with reference TRBV13 and TRBJ1-1, the CDR3 gives the full variable domain: AAGVIQSPRHLIKEKRETATLKCYPIPRHDTVYWYQQGPGQDPQFLISFYEKMQSDKGSIPDRFSAQQFSDYHSELNMSSLELGDSALYFCASSLRTGPLIAFFGQGTRLTVV.

The rearrangement joins TRBV5-1 to TRBJ2-2, with 7 bases that match TRBD2. This CDR3 is built from 14 residues. The V segment lost 6 bases and the J segment 2 bases; nucleotides outside the gene matches: 4. Germline-derived CDR1 and CDR2 are SGHRS and YFSETQ. CDR3 DNA: TGCGCCAGCAAACTAGCGAGAAACACCGGGGAGCTGTTTTTT. The encoded protein is CASKLARNTGELFF.

V is TRBV9 and J is TRBJ2-1; the D is unclear. V was clipped by 4 bases and J by 5 bases, with 19 bases between them. Germline lookup yields CDR1 SGDLS and CDR2 YYNGEE. The CDR3 covers 16 residues. The CDR3 spells CASSLTQTPGHNEQFF. The CDR3 nucleotides read TGTGCCAGCAGCCTAACTCAGACTCCGGGCCACAATGAGCAGTTCTTC. The full variable domain, with the rest looked up from reference TRBV9 and TRBJ2-1, is DSGVTQTPKHLITATGQRVTLRCSPRSGDLSVYWYQQSLDQGLQFLIQYYNGEERAKGNILERFSAQQFPDLHSELNLSSLELGDSALYFCASSLTQTPGHNEQFFGPGTRLTVL.

This clone was recorded only once. V is TRBV28 and J is TRBJ1-1, with D uncertain. Germline CDR1 reads MDHEN; CDR2 reads SYDVKM. V shed 5 bases and J shed 6 bases, with 13 bases lying between them. This CDR3 contains 13 residues. The CDR3 sequence is CASSLGRLAEAFF. The CDR3 DNA sequence: TGTGCCAGCAGTCTAGGCAGACTCGCTGAAGCTTTCTTT.

This chain uses TRBV27 with TRBJ2-7; 11 nucleotides line up with TRBD1. V lost 5 bases and J lost 5; bases outside the gene matches: 5. The CDR3 sequence is 14 residues long. Germline V gene lookup returns CDR1 MNHEY and CDR2 SMNVEV (reference sequence). CDR3 nucleotides: TGTGCCAGCAGTCCGTGGGACAGGGGGAACGAGCAGTACTTC. Protein product: CASSPWDRGNEQYF.

The V call is TRBV4-2, the J call TRBJ2-5; 11 bases match TRBD2. Germline CDR1 LGHNA, CDR2 YNFKEQ. This CDR3 has 19 amino acids. The V segment lost 0 bases and the J segment 3 bases; nucleotides outside the gene matches: 12. The CDR3 sequence: CASSQDLSGRAGAEETQYF. The CDR3 DNA is TGTGCCAGCAGCCAAGACCTTAGCGGGAGGGCCGGGGCCGAAGAGACCCAGTACTTC.

The sample holds one count of this clone. The CDR3 nucleotides read TGTGCCACCAGCATAGACAGGAGCAATCAGCCCCAGCATTTT. Translation: CATSIDRSNQPQHF. The chain carries TRBV15 and TRBJ1-5; possible D gene TRBD1, 6 bases. V lost 4 bases, J lost 1 base, and 8 bases lay in between. The CDR3 runs to 14 residues. The germline gives CDR1 LNHNV, CDR2 YYDKDF (reference sequence).

The V call is TRBV6-1, the J call TRBJ2-1; D possibly corresponds to TRBD1 (6 bases). CDR3 length equals 13 residues. V was clipped by 11 bases and J by 2 bases, with 13 bases between them. Germline assignment: CDR1 MNHNS and CDR2 SASEGT. The DNA of the CDR3 is TGTGCCGGGCGGACAGAGACCTACAATGAGCAGTTCTTC. Its translation: CAGRTETYNEQFF.

The chain is built from TRBV5-1 and TRBJ1-5; 7 bases agree with TRBD1. Germline V gives CDR1 SGHRS, CDR2 YFSETQ. The CDR3 totals 15 residues. Trimming took 5 bases from V and 4 from J; bases not matched to a gene: 9. For the CDR3, the DNA is TGCGCCAGCAGTCATGACAGGGTGTTGAATCAGCCCCAGCATTTT. It yields the protein CASSHDRVLNQPQHF.

The chain combines TRBV27 with TRBJ2-7; TRBD2 agrees at 8 bases. J was trimmed by 7 bases and V by 7 bases; bases with no gene match: 18. The length of the CDR3 is 16 residues. In germline, CDR1 is MNHEY, CDR2 SMNVEV (reference sequence). CDR3 in DNA: TGTGCCAGCAACGCCATCGAGGTAGCGGGGATTCGGGAGCAGTACTTC. Residues: CASNAIEVAGIREQYF.

J is TRBJ1-2 and V is TRBV5-6; the match to TRBD1 covers 12 bases. Looked up from germline, CDR1 is SGHDT and CDR2 is YYEEEE. The CDR3 runs 14 residues. Germline trimming cut 3 bases from V and 4 bases from J; bases unmatched to any gene: 1. The CDR3 DNA reads as TGTGCCAGCAGCTGGGACAGGGGGCCCTATGGCTACACCTTC. Its protein product is CASSWDRGPYGYTF.

The V call is TRBV4-1, the J call TRBJ2-5; D might be TRBD2 (6 bases). The CDR3 contains 13 residues. Germline CDR1 MGHRA, CDR2 YSYEKL. Trimming cost V 5 bases and J 5 bases, with 12 bases left between them. CDR3 region: CASSTRLGETQYF. For the CDR3, the DNA is TGCGCCAGCAGCACACGACTAGGGGAGACCCAGTACTTC.

This chain links TRBV5-1 with TRBJ1-1; 11 bases are shared with TRBD1. The CDR3 is made up of 15 amino acids. Trimming took 5 bases from V and 4 from J; bases not matched to a gene: 7. Germline values: CDR1 SGHRS, CDR2 YFSETQ. The CDR3 bases are TGCGCCAGCAGGTGGACAGGGGGCATCAGCACTGAAGCTTTCTTT. Protein: CASRWTGGISTEAFF. The complete variable domain, with remaining parts taken from reference TRBV5-1 and TRBJ1-1, reads KAGVTQTPRYLIKTRGQQVTLSCSPISGHRSVSWYQQTPGQGLQFLFEYFSETQRNKGNFPGRFSGRQFSNSRSEMNVSTLELGDSALYLCASRWTGGISTEAFFGQGTRLTVV.